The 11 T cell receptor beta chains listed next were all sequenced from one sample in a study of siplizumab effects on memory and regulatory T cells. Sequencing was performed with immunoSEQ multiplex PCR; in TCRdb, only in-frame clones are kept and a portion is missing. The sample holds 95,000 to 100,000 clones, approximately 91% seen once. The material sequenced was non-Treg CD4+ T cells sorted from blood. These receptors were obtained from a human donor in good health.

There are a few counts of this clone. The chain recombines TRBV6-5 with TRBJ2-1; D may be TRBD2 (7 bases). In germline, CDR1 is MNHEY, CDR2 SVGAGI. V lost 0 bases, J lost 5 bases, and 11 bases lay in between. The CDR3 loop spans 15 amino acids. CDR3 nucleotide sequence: TGTGCCAGCAGTTACTCGGGGGGGCTGAACAATGAGCAGTTCTTC. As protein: CASSYSGGLNNEQFF.

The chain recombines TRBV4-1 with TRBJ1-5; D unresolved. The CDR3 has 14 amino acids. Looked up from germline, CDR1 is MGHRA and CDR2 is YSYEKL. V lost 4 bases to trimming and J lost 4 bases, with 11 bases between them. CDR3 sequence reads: CASSPLGLNQPQHF. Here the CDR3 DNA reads TGCGCCAGCAGCCCCTTAGGACTGAATCAGCCCCAGCATTTT.

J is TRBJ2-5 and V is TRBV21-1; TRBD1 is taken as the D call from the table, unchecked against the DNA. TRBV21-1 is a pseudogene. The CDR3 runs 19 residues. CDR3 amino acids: CASSKGDRGTGGRLETQYF. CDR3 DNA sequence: TGTGCCAGCAGCAAAGGAGACCGTGGGACAGGGGGCAGGTTGGAGACCCAGTACTTC.

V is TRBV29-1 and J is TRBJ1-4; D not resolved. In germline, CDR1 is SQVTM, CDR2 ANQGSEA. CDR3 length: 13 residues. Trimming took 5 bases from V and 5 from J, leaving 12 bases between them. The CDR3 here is CSVIRGGNEKLFF. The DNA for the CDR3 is TGCAGCGTTATTCGGGGAGGGAATGAAAAACTGTTTTTT.

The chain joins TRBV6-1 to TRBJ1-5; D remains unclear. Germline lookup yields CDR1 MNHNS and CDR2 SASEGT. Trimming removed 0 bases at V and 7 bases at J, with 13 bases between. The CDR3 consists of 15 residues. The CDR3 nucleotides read TGTGCCAGCAGTGAAGCGCTCAAGGTCAGCCAGCCCCAGCATTTT. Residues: CASSEALKVSQPQHF.

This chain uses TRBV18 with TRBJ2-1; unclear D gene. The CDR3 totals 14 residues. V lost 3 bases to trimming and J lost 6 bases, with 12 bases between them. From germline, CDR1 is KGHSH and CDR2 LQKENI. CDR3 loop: CASSPGPAFNEQFF. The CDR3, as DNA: TGTGCCAGCTCACCCGGGCCGGCGTTCAATGAGCAGTTCTTC.

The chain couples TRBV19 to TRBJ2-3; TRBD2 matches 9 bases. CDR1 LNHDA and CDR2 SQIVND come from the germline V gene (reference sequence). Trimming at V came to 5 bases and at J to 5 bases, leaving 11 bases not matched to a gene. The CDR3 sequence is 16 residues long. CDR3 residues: CASSPLSGRVRDTQYF. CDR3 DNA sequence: TGTGCCAGTAGTCCCCTTAGCGGGAGAGTACGAGATACGCAGTATTTT.

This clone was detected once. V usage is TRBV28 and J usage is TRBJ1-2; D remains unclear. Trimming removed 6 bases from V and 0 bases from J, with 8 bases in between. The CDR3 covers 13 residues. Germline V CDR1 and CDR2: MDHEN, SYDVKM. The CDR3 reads CASSRPSNYGYTF. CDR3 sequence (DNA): TGTGCCAGCAGCAGACCCTCTAACTATGGCTACACCTTC.

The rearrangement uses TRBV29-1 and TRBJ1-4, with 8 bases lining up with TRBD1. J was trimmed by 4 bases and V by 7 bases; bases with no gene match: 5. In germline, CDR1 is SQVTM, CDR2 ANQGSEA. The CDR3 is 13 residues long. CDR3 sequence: CSGQGQVNEKLFF. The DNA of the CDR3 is TGCAGCGGCCAGGGACAGGTTAATGAAAAACTGTTTTTT.

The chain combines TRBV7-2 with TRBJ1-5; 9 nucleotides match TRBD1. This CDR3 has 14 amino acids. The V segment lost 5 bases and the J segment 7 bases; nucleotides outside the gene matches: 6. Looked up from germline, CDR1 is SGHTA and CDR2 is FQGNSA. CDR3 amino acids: CASSNRQGVQPQHF. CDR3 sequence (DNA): TGTGCCAGCAGCAACAGACAGGGGGTACAGCCCCAGCATTTT.

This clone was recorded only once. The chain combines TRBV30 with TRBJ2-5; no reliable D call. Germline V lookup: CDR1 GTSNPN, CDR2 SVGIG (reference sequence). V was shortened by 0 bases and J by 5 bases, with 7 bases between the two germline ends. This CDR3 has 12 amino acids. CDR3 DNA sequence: TGTGCCTGGAGTGTACGGGTGGAGACCCAGTACTTC. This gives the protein CAWSVRVETQYF.